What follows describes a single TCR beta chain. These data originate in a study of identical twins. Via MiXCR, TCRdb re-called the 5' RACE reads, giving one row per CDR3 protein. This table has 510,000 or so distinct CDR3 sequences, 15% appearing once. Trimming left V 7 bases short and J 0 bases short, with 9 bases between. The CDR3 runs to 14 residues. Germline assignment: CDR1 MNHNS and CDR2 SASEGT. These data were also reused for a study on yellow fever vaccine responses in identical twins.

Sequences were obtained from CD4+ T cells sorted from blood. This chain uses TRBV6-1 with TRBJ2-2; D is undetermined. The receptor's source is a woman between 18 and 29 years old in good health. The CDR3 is CASTPRPNTGELFF. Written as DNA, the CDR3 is TGTGCCAGCACTCCCCGGCCGAACACCGGGGAGCTGTTTTTT.